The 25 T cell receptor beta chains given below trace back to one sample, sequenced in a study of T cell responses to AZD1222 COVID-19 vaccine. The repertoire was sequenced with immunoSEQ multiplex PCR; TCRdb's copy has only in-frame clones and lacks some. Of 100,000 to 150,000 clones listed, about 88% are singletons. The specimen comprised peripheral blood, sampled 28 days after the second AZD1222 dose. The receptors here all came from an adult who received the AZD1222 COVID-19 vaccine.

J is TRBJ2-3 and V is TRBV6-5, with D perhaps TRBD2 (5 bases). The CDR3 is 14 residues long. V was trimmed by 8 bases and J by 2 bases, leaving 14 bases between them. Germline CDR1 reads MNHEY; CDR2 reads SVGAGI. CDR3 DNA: TGTGCCAGCGGGCCCGGGGAGCCCACAGATACGCAGTATTTT. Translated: CASGPGEPTDTQYF.

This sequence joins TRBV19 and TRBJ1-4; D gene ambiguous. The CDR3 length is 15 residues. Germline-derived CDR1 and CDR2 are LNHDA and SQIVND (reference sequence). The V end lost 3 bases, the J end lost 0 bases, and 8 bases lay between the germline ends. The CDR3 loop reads CASSIKRATNEKLFF. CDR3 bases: TGTGCCAGTAGTATCAAACGGGCAACTAATGAAAAACTGTTTTTT. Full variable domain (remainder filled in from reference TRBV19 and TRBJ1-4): DGGITQSPKYLFRKEGQNVTLSCEQNLNHDAMYWYRQDPGQGLRLIYYSQIVNDFQKGDIAEGYSVSREKKESFPLTVTSAQKNPTAFYLCASSIKRATNEKLFFGSGTQLSVL.

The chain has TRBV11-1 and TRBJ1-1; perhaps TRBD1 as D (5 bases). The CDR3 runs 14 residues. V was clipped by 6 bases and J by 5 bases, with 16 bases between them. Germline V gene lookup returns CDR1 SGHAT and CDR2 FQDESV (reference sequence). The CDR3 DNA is TGTGCCAGCAGTCTGGACATAAGCTGGACTGAAGCTTTCTTT. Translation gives CASSLDISWTEAFF.

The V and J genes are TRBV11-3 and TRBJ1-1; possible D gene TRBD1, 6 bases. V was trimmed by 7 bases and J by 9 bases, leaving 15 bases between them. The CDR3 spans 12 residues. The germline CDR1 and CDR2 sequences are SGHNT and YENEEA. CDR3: CASTQGGYQAFF. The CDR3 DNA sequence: TGTGCCAGCACCCAAGGGGGGTACCAAGCTTTCTTT. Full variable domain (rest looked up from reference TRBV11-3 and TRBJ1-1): EAGVVQSPRYKIIEKKQPVAFWCNPISGHNTLYWYLQNLGQGPELLIRYENEEAVDDSQLPKDRFSAERLKGVDSTLKIQPAELGDSAVYLCASTQGGYQAFFGQGTRLTVV.

CDR3 protein: CASSYGYNEQFF. As DNA, the CDR3 is TGTGCCAGCAGTTATGGGTACAATGAGCAGTTCTTC. The J gene is TRBJ2-1, the V gene TRBV6-5, with unresolved D. Germline-derived CDR1 and CDR2 are MNHEY and SVGAGI. CDR3 length equals 12 residues. Trimming removed 3 bases at V and 4 bases at J, with 4 bases between.

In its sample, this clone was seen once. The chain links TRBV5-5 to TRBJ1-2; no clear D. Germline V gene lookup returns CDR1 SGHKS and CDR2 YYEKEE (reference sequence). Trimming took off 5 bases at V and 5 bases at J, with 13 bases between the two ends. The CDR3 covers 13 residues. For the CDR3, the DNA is TGTGCCAGCAGTTATACAGCTTCGTATGGCTACACCTTC. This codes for CASSYTASYGYTF.

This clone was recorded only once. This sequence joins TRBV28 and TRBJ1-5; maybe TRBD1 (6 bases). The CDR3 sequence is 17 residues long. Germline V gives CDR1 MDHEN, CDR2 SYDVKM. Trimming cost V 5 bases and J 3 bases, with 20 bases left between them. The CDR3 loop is CASSLGQLGLDNQPQHF. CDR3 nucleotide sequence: TGTGCCAGCAGTCTCGGACAGCTAGGGTTAGACAATCAGCCCCAGCATTTT.

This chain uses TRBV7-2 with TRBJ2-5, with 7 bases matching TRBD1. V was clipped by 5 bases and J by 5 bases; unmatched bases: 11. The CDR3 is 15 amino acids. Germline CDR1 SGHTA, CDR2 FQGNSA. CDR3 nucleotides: TGTGCCAGCAGCCCTCTACAGGGGAAAATTGAGACCCAGTACTTC. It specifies CASSPLQGKIETQYF.

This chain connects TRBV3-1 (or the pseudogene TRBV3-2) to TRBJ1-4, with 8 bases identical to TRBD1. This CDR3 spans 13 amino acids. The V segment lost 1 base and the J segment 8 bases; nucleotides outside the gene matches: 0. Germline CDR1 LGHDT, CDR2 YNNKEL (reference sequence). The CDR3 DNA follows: TGTGCCAGCAGCCAAGGGACAGGGGAAAAACTGTTTTTT. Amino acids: CASSQGTGEKLFF.

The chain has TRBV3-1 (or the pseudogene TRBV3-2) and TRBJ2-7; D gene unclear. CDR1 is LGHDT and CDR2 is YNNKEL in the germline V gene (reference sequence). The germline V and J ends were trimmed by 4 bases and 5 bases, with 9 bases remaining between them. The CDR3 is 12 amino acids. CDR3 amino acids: CASSPAVNEQYF. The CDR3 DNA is TGTGCCAGCAGCCCAGCCGTGAACGAGCAGTACTTC.

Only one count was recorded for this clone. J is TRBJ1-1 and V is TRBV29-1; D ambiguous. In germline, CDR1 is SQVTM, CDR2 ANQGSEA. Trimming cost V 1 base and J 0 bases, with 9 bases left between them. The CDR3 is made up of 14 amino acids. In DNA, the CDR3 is TGCAGCGTTGAAGGGGGAATGTTGAACACTGAAGCTTTCTTT. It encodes CSVEGGMLNTEAFF. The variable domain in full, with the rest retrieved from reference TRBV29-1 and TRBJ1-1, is SAVISQKPSRDICQRGTSLTIQCQVDSQVTMMFWYRQQPGQSLTLIATANQGSEATYESGFVIDKFPISRPNLTFSTLTVSNMSPEDSSIYLCSVEGGMLNTEAFFGQGTRLTVV.

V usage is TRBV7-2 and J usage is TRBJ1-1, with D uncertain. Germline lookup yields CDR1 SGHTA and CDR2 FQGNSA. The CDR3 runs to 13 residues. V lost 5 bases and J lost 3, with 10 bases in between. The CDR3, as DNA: TGTGCCAGCAGCCTCCTCGGCGACACTGAAGCTTTCTTT. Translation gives CASSLLGDTEAFF.

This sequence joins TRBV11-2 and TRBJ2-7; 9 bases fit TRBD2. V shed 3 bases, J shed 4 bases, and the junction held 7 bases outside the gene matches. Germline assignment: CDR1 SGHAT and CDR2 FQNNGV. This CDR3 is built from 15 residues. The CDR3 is CASSFPGLAVYEQYF. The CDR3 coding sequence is TGTGCCAGCAGCTTCCCGGGACTAGCAGTGTACGAGCAGTACTTC.

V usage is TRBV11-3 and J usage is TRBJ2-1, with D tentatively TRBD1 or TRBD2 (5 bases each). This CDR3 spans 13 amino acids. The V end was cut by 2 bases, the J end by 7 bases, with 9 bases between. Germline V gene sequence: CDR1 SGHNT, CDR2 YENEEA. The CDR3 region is CASSLLWGNEQFF. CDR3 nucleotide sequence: TGTGCCAGCAGCTTATTGTGGGGGAATGAGCAGTTCTTC.

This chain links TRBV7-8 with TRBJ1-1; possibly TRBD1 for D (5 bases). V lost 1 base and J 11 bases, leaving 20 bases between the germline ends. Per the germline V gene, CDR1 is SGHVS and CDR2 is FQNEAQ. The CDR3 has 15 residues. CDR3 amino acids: CASSLGPRDVKRAFF. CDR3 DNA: TGTGCCAGCAGCTTAGGCCCCCGGGACGTTAAAAGGGCTTTCTTT.

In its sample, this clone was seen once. CDR3 protein: CASSRQWTGGAGEQYF. The CDR3 DNA sequence: TGCGCCAGCAGCCGACAGTGGACAGGGGGCGCGGGCGAGCAGTACTTC. The rearrangement links TRBV5-1 to TRBJ2-7; 11 positions agree with TRBD1. Germline CDR1 is SGHRS and CDR2 is YFSETQ. V lost 4 bases and J lost 6; bases outside the gene matches: 12. The CDR3 spans 16 residues.

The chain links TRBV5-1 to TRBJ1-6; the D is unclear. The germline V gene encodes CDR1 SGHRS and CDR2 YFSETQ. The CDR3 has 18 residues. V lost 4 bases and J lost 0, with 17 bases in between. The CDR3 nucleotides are TGCGCCAGCAGCGCGGGCTCCACGAGTGGCTCCTATAATTCACCCCTCCACTTT. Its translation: CASSAGSTSGSYNSPLHF.

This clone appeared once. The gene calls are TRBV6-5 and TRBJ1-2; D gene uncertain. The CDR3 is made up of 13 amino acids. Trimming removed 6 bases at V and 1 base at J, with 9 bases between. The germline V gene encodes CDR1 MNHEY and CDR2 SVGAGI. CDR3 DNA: TGTGCCAGCAGCCAAAGTGGTAACTATGGCTACACCTTC. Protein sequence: CASSQSGNYGYTF.

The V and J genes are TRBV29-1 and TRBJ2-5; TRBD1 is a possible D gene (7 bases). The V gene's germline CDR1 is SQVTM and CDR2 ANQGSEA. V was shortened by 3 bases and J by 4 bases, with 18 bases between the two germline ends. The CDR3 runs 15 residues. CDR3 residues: CSVEGGRQGGETQYF. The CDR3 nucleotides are TGCAGCGTTGAGGGGGGTAGACAGGGAGGAGAGACCCAGTACTTC.

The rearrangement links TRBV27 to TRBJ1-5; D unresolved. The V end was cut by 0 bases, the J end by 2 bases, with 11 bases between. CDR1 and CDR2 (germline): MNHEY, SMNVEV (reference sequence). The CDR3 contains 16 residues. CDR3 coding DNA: TGTGCCAGCAGTTTATCTCTTGGTACAGGCAATCAGCCCCAGCATTTT. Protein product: CASSLSLGTGNQPQHF.

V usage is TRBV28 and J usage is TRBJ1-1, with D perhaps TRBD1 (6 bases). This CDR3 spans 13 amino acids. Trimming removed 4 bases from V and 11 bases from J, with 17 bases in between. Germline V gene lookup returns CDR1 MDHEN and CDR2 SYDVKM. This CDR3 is CASSSRQAGGAFF. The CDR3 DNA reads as TGTGCCAGCAGTTCGAGACAGGCGGGGGGGGCTTTCTTT.

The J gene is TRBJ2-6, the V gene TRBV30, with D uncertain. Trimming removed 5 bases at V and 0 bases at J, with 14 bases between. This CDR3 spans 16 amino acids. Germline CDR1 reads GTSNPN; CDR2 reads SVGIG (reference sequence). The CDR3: CAWGRQAGSGANVLTF. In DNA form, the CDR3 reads TGTGCCTGGGGGCGGCAGGCCGGCTCTGGGGCCAACGTCCTGACTTTC.

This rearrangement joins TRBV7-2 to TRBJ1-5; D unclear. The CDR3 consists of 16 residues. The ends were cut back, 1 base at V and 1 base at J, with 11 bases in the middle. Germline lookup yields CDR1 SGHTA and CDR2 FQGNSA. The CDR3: CASSLGLARSNQPQHF. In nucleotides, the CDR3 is TGTGCCAGCAGCTTAGGCCTGGCACGCAGCAATCAGCCCCAGCATTTT.

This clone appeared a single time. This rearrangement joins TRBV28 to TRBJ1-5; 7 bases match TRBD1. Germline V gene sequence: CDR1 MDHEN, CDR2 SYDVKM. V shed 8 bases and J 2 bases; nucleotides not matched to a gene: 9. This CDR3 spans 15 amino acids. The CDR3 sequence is CASHQRQGGNQPQHF. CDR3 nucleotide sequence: TGTGCCAGCCACCAAAGACAGGGCGGCAATCAGCCCCAGCATTTT.

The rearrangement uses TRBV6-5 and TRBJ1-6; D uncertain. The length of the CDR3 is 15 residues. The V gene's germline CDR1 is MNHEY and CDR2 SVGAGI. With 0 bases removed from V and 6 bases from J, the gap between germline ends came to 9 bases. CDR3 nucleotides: TGTGCCAGCAGTTACTCTCGGGTGTTTAATTCACCCCTCCACTTT. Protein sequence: CASSYSRVFNSPLHF.